Shown below are 30 T cell receptor beta chains from a single sample sequenced in a study of shared clonotypes between healthy human individuals. TCRdb keeps only in-frame clones here, not all; method: immunoSEQ multiplex PCR. The profile shows around 2,000,000 clones, approximately 94% of them singletons. Cells designated naive CD8 were CD45RO-negative and were positively selected for CCR7, with terminally differentiated effector memory CD45RA+ cells excluded. Sequenced sample: naive CD8+ T cells sorted from blood. These receptors were obtained from a man younger than 35 in good health.

CDR3 sequence (DNA): TGTGCCAGCAGCCCCTTGGAAGGGGAGACCCAGTACTTC. Protein sequence: CASSPLEGETQYF. V and J are TRBV5-4 and TRBJ2-5; no reliable D call. This CDR3 spans 13 amino acids. The germline gives CDR1 SGHNT, CDR2 YYREEE (reference sequence). With 4 bases removed from V and 5 bases from J, the gap between germline ends came to 12 bases.

The chain joins TRBV7-2 to TRBJ2-5; 8 nucleotides match TRBD2. The junction had 3 bases not matched to a gene; V was cut back by 1 base and J by 2 bases. Germline V gene sequence: CDR1 SGHTA, CDR2 FQGNSA. This CDR3 is built from 15 residues. The CDR3 loop reads CASSLVRLAQETQYF. In DNA form, the CDR3 reads TGTGCCAGCAGCTTAGTACGACTAGCGCAAGAGACCCAGTACTTC.

CDR3 DNA sequence: TGTGCCAGTAGCCACCCGGGCGGGGGACCGAGTAACTATGGCTACACCTTC. Its translation is CASSHPGGGPSNYGYTF. The chain carries TRBV19 and TRBJ1-2, with a weak D call TRBD1 (5 bases). V shed 6 bases and J shed 1 base, with 21 bases lying between them. CDR3 length: 17 residues. Germline V gene lookup returns CDR1 LNHDA and CDR2 SQIVND (reference sequence).

The chain links TRBV4-1 to TRBJ2-5; D is possibly TRBD2 (6 bases). Deletions cut 1 base from V and 0 bases from J, with 12 bases between. Germline V gene lookup returns CDR1 MGHRA and CDR2 YSYEKL. The CDR3 contains 16 residues. The CDR3 sequence: CASSQVGGANQETQYF. CDR3 coding DNA: TGCGCCAGCAGCCAAGTCGGAGGGGCGAACCAAGAGACCCAGTACTTC.

The J gene is TRBJ1-5, the V gene TRBV9; D possibly corresponds to TRBD1 (6 bases). Germline values: CDR1 SGDLS, CDR2 YYNGEE. This CDR3 has 14 residues. V lost 0 bases to trimming and J lost 11 bases, with 15 bases between them. DNA for the CDR3: TGTGCCAGCAGCGTAGACGTCGAGGGGGAGGCCCAGCATTTT. This translates into CASSVDVEGEAQHF.

This chain connects TRBV6-1 to TRBJ1-1, with D possibly matching TRBD1 (5 bases). The CDR3 has 17 amino acids. Germline loops: CDR1 MNHNS, CDR2 SASEGT. V lost 1 base and J 6 bases, leaving 21 bases between the germline ends. CDR3 coding DNA: TGTGCCAGCAGTGAAGTCACCCCCTTCGAGGGGAGCGCTGAAGCTTTCTTT. It encodes CASSEVTPFEGSAEAFF.

As regards this clone: Other DNA sequences in the same sample also yield this CDR3. The chain recombines TRBV9 with TRBJ2-7, with a possible D match to TRBD1 (6 bases). The CDR3 sequence is 15 residues long. Germline CDR1 SGDLS, CDR2 YYNGEE. Trimming left V 0 bases short and J 1 base short, with 11 bases between. CDR3 DNA sequence: TGTGCCAGCAGCGTAGAAGGGACATCGTCCTACGAGCAGTACTTC. It is translated as CASSVEGTSSYEQYF.

The V and J genes are TRBV27 and TRBJ2-7; 8 nucleotides agree with TRBD2. The junction had 6 bases not matched to a gene; V was cut back by 6 bases and J by 2 bases. There are 14 residues in the CDR3. Germline values: CDR1 MNHEY, CDR2 SMNVEV (reference sequence). CDR3 in amino acids: CASSPPGGTYEQYF. CDR3 DNA sequence: TGTGCCAGCAGCCCCCCGGGGGGGACCTACGAGCAGTACTTC.

The chain links TRBV13 to TRBJ2-2; D is undetermined. This CDR3 region has 13 residues. V lost 4 bases and J lost 6, with 9 bases in between. CDR1 and CDR2 from the germline V gene are PRHDT and FYEKMQ (reference sequence). The CDR3 here is CASSSELAGELFF. The CDR3 nucleotides are TGTGCCAGCAGCTCCGAACTGGCCGGGGAGCTGTTTTTT.

This chain uses TRBV28 with TRBJ1-4, with 7 nucleotides matching TRBD1. The V gene end was trimmed by 5 bases and the J gene end by 3 bases; junction bases not matched to a gene: 6. The CDR3 runs 15 residues. Germline assignment: CDR1 MDHEN and CDR2 SYDVKM. Here the CDR3 DNA reads TGTGCCAGCAGTCCTACAGGGGATCCTAATGAAAAACTGTTTTTT. The encoded protein is CASSPTGDPNEKLFF.

The chain links TRBV13 to TRBJ2-5; 11 nucleotides match TRBD2. The V gene's germline CDR1 is PRHDT and CDR2 FYEKMQ (reference sequence). With 2 bases clipped from V and 6 bases from J, the junction kept 5 bases outside the gene matches. The CDR3 has 15 residues. CDR3 loop: CASSLTSGSWKTQYF. CDR3 sequence (DNA): TGTGCCAGCAGCTTAACTAGCGGGAGTTGGAAGACCCAGTACTTC.

The CDR3 sequence: CASSSGQLNQPQHF. CDR3 DNA sequence: TGTGCCAGCAGTTCCGGACAGCTCAATCAGCCCCAGCATTTT. The chain uses TRBV28 and TRBJ1-5; possible D gene TRBD1, 6 bases. V was shortened by 4 bases and J by 3 bases, with 10 bases between the two germline ends. Germline values: CDR1 MDHEN, CDR2 SYDVKM. CDR3 length: 14 amino acids.

This chain uses TRBV11-2 with TRBJ2-1, with TRBD1 identical over 8 bases. Germline CDR1 SGHAT, CDR2 FQNNGV. The CDR3 loop spans 15 amino acids. After removal of 3 bases from V and 4 bases from J, the junction contained 5 bases not matched to a gene. The CDR3 is CASSFGTGVYNEQFF. CDR3 DNA: TGTGCCAGCAGCTTCGGGACAGGAGTGTACAATGAGCAGTTCTTC.

This clone was counted a single time. The genes are TRBV7-9 and TRBJ1-1, with a possible D match to TRBD1 (6 bases). V was shortened by 2 bases and J by 8 bases, with 9 bases between the two germline ends. The CDR3 consists of 12 residues. The germline CDR1 and CDR2 sequences are SEHNR and FQNEAQ (reference sequence). The CDR3 protein is CASSLSTGEAFF. Written as DNA, the CDR3 is TGTGCCAGCAGCTTATCGACAGGAGAAGCTTTCTTT.

V gene TRBV15 combines with J gene TRBJ2-3; D might be TRBD1 (6 bases). The germline V and J ends were trimmed by 10 bases and 6 bases, with 14 bases remaining between them. The CDR3 contains 12 residues. Germline V gene sequence: CDR1 LNHNV, CDR2 YYDKDF (reference sequence). CDR3 coding DNA: TGTGCCAGAAGAACAGGGTCGGATACGCAGTATTTT. Translating gives CARRTGSDTQYF. Full variable domain (remainder filled in from reference TRBV15 and TRBJ2-3): DAMVIQNPRYQVTQFGKPVTLSCSQTLNHNVMYWYQQKSSQAPKLLFHYYDKDFNNEADTPDNFQSRRPNTSFCFLDIRSPGLGDTAMYLCARRTGSDTQYFGPGTRLTVL.

This clone was counted a single time. This chain links TRBV28 with TRBJ2-7, with a weak D call TRBD1 (6 bases). The CDR3 length is 13 residues. Germline CDR1 and CDR2: MDHEN and SYDVKM. V dropped 5 bases and J dropped 2 bases, with 10 bases sitting between them. The CDR3 nucleotides read TGTGCCAGCAGTCCAAACAGGGCCTACGAGCAGTACTTC. Its protein product is CASSPNRAYEQYF.

Comments on this clone: Distinct nucleotide sequences in the sample also encode this CDR3. The J gene is TRBJ2-7, the V gene TRBV13; TRBD2 matches 7 bases. The junction had 2 bases not matched to a gene; V was cut back by 0 bases and J by 3 bases. Germline loops: CDR1 PRHDT, CDR2 FYEKMQ (reference sequence). CDR3 length: 14 amino acids. The CDR3 DNA sequence: TGTGCCAGCAGCTTAGGGCTAGCGGACTACGAGCAGTACTTC. As protein: CASSLGLADYEQYF.

The CDR3 reads CARGRVSIRNTGELFF. As DNA, the CDR3 is TGTGCCAGGGGCAGGGTATCGATAAGAAACACCGGGGAGCTGTTTTTT. This chain links TRBV6-4 with TRBJ2-2; possibly TRBD1 for D (5 bases). Germline CDR1 MRHNA, CDR2 SNTAGT. The CDR3 totals 16 residues. Trimming stripped 9 bases from V and 2 bases from J, with 19 bases between.

This clone was detected ten times or more. This sample includes further DNA sequences coding for the same CDR3. The V gene is TRBV19, the J gene TRBJ2-2; 9 bases are a match to TRBD1. The CDR3 length is 15 residues. J gave up 3 bases and V 4 bases, and 3 bases lay outside the gene matches. Germline V gives CDR1 LNHDA, CDR2 SQIVND (reference sequence). CDR3: CASSRGQGDTGELFF. CDR3 coding DNA: TGTGCCAGTAGTAGGGGACAGGGAGACACCGGGGAGCTGTTTTTT.

The genes are TRBV28 and TRBJ1-2; D is unclear. V was pared by 7 bases and J by 8 bases, with 20 bases between. The length of the CDR3 is 14 residues. Germline V CDR1 and CDR2: MDHEN, SYDVKM. The CDR3 coding sequence is TGTGCCAGCAACCGTGACCTTATGGGAGAGGGCTACACCTTC. Protein sequence: CASNRDLMGEGYTF.

The gene calls are TRBV30 and TRBJ2-1; possible D gene TRBD1, 6 bases. Germline V gives CDR1 GTSNPN, CDR2 SVGIG (reference sequence). This CDR3 is built from 14 residues. Trimming cost V 0 bases and J 2 bases, with 8 bases left between them. The CDR3 bases are TGTGCCTGGAGTGTAGGGACACCCTACAATGAGCAGTTCTTC. It translates to CAWSVGTPYNEQFF. Full variable domain (remainder filled in from reference TRBV30 and TRBJ2-1): SQTIHQWPATLVQPVGSPLSLECTVEGTSNPNLYWYRQAAGRGLQLLFYSVGIGQISSEVPQNLSASRPQDRQFILSSKKLLLSDSGFYLCAWSVGTPYNEQFFGPGTRLTVL.

The chain recombines TRBV27 with TRBJ2-7, with D tentatively TRBD2 (6 bases). This CDR3 is built from 13 residues. Germline CDR1 MNHEY, CDR2 SMNVEV (reference sequence). Trimming shortened V by 7 bases and J by 2 bases, and 12 bases separated the two germline ends. The CDR3 bases are TGTGCCAGCATAGGCGGGGCAACCTACGAGCAGTACTTC. Translated: CASIGGATYEQYF.

In its sample, this clone was seen once. V and J are TRBV7-6 and TRBJ2-2; TRBD1 matches at 7 bases. CDR3 length: 16 residues. With V trimmed by 8 bases and J by 3 bases, 12 bases remained unmatched. The germline V gene encodes CDR1 SGHVS and CDR2 FNYEAQ. CDR3 nucleotide sequence: TGTGCCAGCGGACGAACCGGGACAGCAGACACCGGGGAGCTGTTTTTT. Amino acids: CASGRTGTADTGELFF.

The chain recombines TRBV23-1 with TRBJ2-4; 8 bases align to TRBD1. TRBV23-1 is reported as an ORF; its role is uncertain. The CDR3 sequence is 16 residues long. V lost 4 bases, J lost 10 bases, and 15 bases stayed unmatched. Here the CDR3 DNA reads TGCGCCAGCAGTCGCGGACAGGGTGGCTGTTCCTCTATTCAGTACTTC. Encoded protein: CASSRGQGGCSSIQYF.

J is TRBJ1-2 and V is TRBV19; a weak D match, TRBD1 (5 bases). CDR1 LNHDA and CDR2 SQIVND come from the germline V gene (reference sequence). Deletions cut 5 bases from V and 2 bases from J, with 12 bases between. CDR3 size: 14 residues. The CDR3 bases are TGTGCCAGTAGTCCCCCCGGGGCCAACTATGGCTACACCTTC. This translates into CASSPPGANYGYTF.

This chain uses TRBV7-6 with TRBJ2-2, with a weak D call TRBD1 (5 bases). This CDR3 spans 14 amino acids. Germline V CDR1 and CDR2: SGHVS, FNYEAQ. Trimming pared 4 bases from V and 10 bases from J, leaving 16 bases between. CDR3 protein: CASSSADTRLELFF. CDR3 coding DNA: TGTGCCAGCAGCTCTGCGGACACACGATTGGAGCTGTTTTTT.

V is TRBV4-3 and J is TRBJ1-2, with D possibly matching TRBD1 (5 bases). The CDR3 is 13 amino acids. Germline assignment: CDR1 LGHNA and CDR2 YSLEER. Trimming pared 1 base from V and 4 bases from J, leaving 7 bases between. CDR3 amino acids: CASSQVGTYGYTF. The CDR3 coding sequence is TGCGCCAGCAGCCAAGTAGGGACCTATGGCTACACCTTC.

The chain couples TRBV5-6 to TRBJ1-1; the D is unclear. CDR3 length: 16 residues. V lost 4 bases and J 6 bases, leaving 22 bases between the germline ends. The germline gives CDR1 SGHDT, CDR2 YYEEEE. CDR3 region: CASSPSLGSEIPEAFF. In DNA form, the CDR3 reads TGTGCCAGCAGCCCATCTCTCGGCAGTGAGATCCCTGAAGCTTTCTTT. Full variable domain (outside the CDR3, taken from reference TRBV5-6 and TRBJ1-1): DAGVTQSPTHLIKTRGQQVTLRCSPKSGHDTVSWYQQALGQGPQFIFQYYEEEERQRGNFPDRFSGHQFPNYSSELNVNALLLGDSALYLCASSPSLGSEIPEAFFGQGTRLTVV.

This chain connects TRBV5-6 to TRBJ2-7, with 7 positions matching TRBD1. CDR1 is SGHDT, CDR2 YYEEEE, per germline. Trimming removed 4 bases from V and 5 bases from J; junction bases left unmatched: 9. The CDR3 length is 14 residues. This chain's CDR3 is CASSGDSGPNEQYF. The CDR3 coding sequence is TGTGCCAGCAGCGGGGACAGTGGCCCCAACGAGCAGTACTTC.

V is TRBV28 and J is TRBJ1-2; unclear D gene. This CDR3 has 13 amino acids. V lost 3 bases to trimming and J lost 8 bases, with 13 bases between them. Germline V gene lookup returns CDR1 MDHEN and CDR2 SYDVKM. The CDR3 here is CASSFRTVGGYTF. CDR3 sequence (DNA): TGTGCCAGCAGTTTCCGGACGGTGGGGGGCTACACCTTC.